The 29 T cell receptor beta chains given below trace back to one sample, sequenced in a study of T cell responses to AZD1222 COVID-19 vaccine. Using immunoSEQ multiplex PCR, the repertoire was profiled, and TCRdb retains in-frame clones only, with some absent. The sample lists about 61,000 clones; 65% to 85% were seen once. This specimen was peripheral blood, taken 28 days after the second AZD1222 dose. The receptors stem from an adult who received the AZD1222 COVID-19 vaccine.

V is TRBV25-1 and J is TRBJ2-7; D is unclear. The CDR3 has 11 residues. The V end was cut by 4 bases, the J end by 0 bases, with 1 base between. CDR1 and CDR2 (germline): MGHDK, SYGVNS. DNA of the CDR3: TGTGCCAGCAGTGCCTCCTACGAGCAGTACTTC. This sequence encodes CASSASYEQYF.

This sequence joins TRBV5-4 and TRBJ2-1, with TRBD2 matching 11 bases. Germline values: CDR1 SGHNT, CDR2 YYREEE (reference sequence). J lost 9 bases, V lost 4 bases, and 9 bases had no gene match. The CDR3 is 15 amino acids. The CDR3 DNA follows: TGTGCCAGCAGCCCCGGGACTAGCGGTTTCGGTGAGCAGTTCTTC. This gives the protein CASSPGTSGFGEQFF.

A note on this clone: The sample holds other DNA sequences that translate to the same CDR3. V is TRBV27 and J is TRBJ2-3; perhaps D is TRBD1 or TRBD2 (5 bases each). The length of the CDR3 is 12 residues. V was shortened by 9 bases and J by 3 bases, with 10 bases between the two germline ends. Germline V CDR1 and CDR2: MNHEY, SMNVEV (reference sequence). This chain's CDR3 is CASSRGTDTQYF. CDR3 in DNA: TGTGCCAGTTCGAGGGGAACAGATACGCAGTATTTT.

V usage is TRBV24-1 and J usage is TRBJ2-4, with 8 nucleotides matching TRBD1. Germline lookup yields CDR1 KGHDR and CDR2 SFDVKD. V dropped 7 bases and J dropped 2; count of bases not matched to a gene: 6. The CDR3 totals 15 residues. CDR3 bases: TGTGCCACCAGGGCAGGGGGCACGACCAAAAACATTCAGTACTTC. Translating gives CATRAGGTTKNIQYF.

The CDR3 bases are TGTGCCAGCACCCACTCTGCCGGAAACACTGAAGCTTTCTTT. As protein: CASTHSAGNTEAFF. This chain links TRBV5-5 with TRBJ1-1, with unresolved D. Looked up from germline, CDR1 is SGHKS and CDR2 is YYEKEE (reference sequence). The V and J ends lost 6 bases and 2 bases respectively, with 14 bases between them. The CDR3 runs 14 residues.

The chain links TRBV27 to TRBJ2-1, with 7 nucleotides matching TRBD2. After removal of 1 base from V and 6 bases from J, the junction contained 9 bases not matched to a gene. The V gene's germline CDR1 is MNHEY and CDR2 SMNVEV (reference sequence). The CDR3 is 16 amino acids. The CDR3 DNA reads as TGTGCCAGCAGTTTATTAGGACTAGGGTCAGGCAATGAGCAGTTCTTC. Protein product: CASSLLGLGSGNEQFF.

This clone was picked up a small number of times. The V call is TRBV2, the J call TRBJ1-2, with 7 bases lining up with TRBD1. The length of the CDR3 is 14 residues. The V gene end was trimmed by 5 bases and the J gene end by 1 base; junction bases not matched to a gene: 4. Germline values: CDR1 SNHLY, CDR2 FYNNEI. The CDR3 sequence is CASSWDSFNYGYTF. CDR3 sequence (DNA): TGTGCCAGCAGTTGGGACAGCTTTAACTATGGCTACACCTTC.

The rearrangement uses TRBV20-1 and TRBJ2-5; D not resolved. Germline V gene data show CDR1 as DFQATT and CDR2 as SNEGSKA (reference sequence). Trimming cost V 0 bases and J 2 bases, with 1 base left between them. The CDR3 is 11 residues long. The CDR3 protein is CSARDQETQYF. The CDR3 DNA sequence: TGCAGTGCTAGAGATCAAGAGACCCAGTACTTC.

The chain employs TRBV18 and TRBJ2-1, with TRBD2 matching over 8 bases. The length of the CDR3 is 15 residues. V was clipped by 3 bases and J by 8 bases; unmatched bases: 9. Germline loops: CDR1 KGHSH, CDR2 LQKENI. The CDR3, as DNA: TGTGCCAGCTCACCTTGGGGACTAGTGTTGGATGAGCAGTTCTTC. Translated, it gives CASSPWGLVLDEQFF.

The V gene is TRBV7-2, the J gene TRBJ2-5, with 8 nucleotides matching TRBD1. The length of the CDR3 is 15 residues. Germline CDR1 SGHTA, CDR2 FQGNSA. Trimming removed 3 bases from V and 0 bases from J; junction bases left unmatched: 3. The CDR3 DNA reads as TGTGCCAGCAGCTTCACAGGGGGGAACCAAGAGACCCAGTACTTC. It specifies CASSFTGGNQETQYF.

This clone appeared a single time. The CDR3 sequence: CASSVTGTGNEKLFF. In nucleotides, the CDR3 is TGTGCCAGCAGCGTAACCGGGACAGGGAATGAAAAACTGTTTTTT. The chain joins TRBV9 to TRBJ1-4, with TRBD1 matching 9 bases. The CDR3 loop spans 15 amino acids. V gave up 1 base and J gave up 5 bases; unmatched junction bases: 3. From germline, CDR1 is SGDLS and CDR2 YYNGEE.

CDR3 sequence: CASSQLLATSYEQYF. The CDR3 DNA is TGCGCCAGCAGCCAACTACTAGCGACTTCCTACGAGCAGTACTTC. The chain is built from TRBV4-3 and TRBJ2-7, with 7 bases aligning to TRBD2. The trim removed 2 bases at V and 1 base at J, leaving 5 bases unmatched. Germline V gene lookup returns CDR1 LGHNA and CDR2 YSLEER. There are 15 residues in the CDR3.

This clone has only a few counts. The rearrangement links TRBV28 to TRBJ1-4, with TRBD1 identical over 7 bases. There are 16 residues in the CDR3. Germline loops: CDR1 MDHEN, CDR2 SYDVKM. With 4 bases clipped from V and 5 bases from J, the junction kept 10 bases outside the gene matches. The CDR3 bases are TGTGCCAGCAGTTCTACCCTGGGACAGCAGAATGAAAAACTGTTTTTT. Protein sequence: CASSSTLGQQNEKLFF.

This chain joins TRBV19 and TRBJ2-7; the D gene could be TRBD1 or TRBD2 (6 bases each). Trimming cost V 4 bases and J 7 bases, with 17 bases left between them. The CDR3 extends over 14 amino acids. From germline, CDR1 is LNHDA and CDR2 SQIVND (reference sequence). The DNA of the CDR3 is TGTGCCAGTAGTACACCCGGGGGCCGGGGGGAGCAGTACTTC. Translated, it gives CASSTPGGRGEQYF.

The genes are TRBV18 and TRBJ1-5, with D possibly TRBD1 on 5 matching bases. Trimming left V 6 bases short and J 5 bases short, with 17 bases between. This CDR3 has 15 amino acids. Per germline, CDR1 KGHSH and CDR2 LQKENI. CDR3 sequence reads: CASSRADNGDQPQHF. CDR3 sequence (DNA): TGTGCCAGCTCCAGGGCCGACAATGGGGATCAGCCCCAGCATTTT.

This chain joins TRBV7-2 and TRBJ2-7; D remains ambiguous. CDR1 is SGHTA and CDR2 is FQGNSA in the germline V gene. The V gene lost 1 base and the J gene lost 3 bases, with 7 bases spanning the gap. The CDR3 is 13 residues long. CDR3 sequence reads: CASSLDSFYEQYF. The CDR3 DNA reads as TGTGCCAGCAGCTTAGACAGCTTCTACGAGCAGTACTTC. The variable domain in full, completed from reference TRBV7-2 and TRBJ2-7, reads GAGVSQSPSNKVTEKGKDVELRCDPISGHTALYWYRQSLGQGLEFLIYFQGNSAPDKSGLPSDRFSAERTGGSVSTLTIQRTQQEDSAVYLCASSLDSFYEQYFGPGTRLTVT.

The V call is TRBV27, the J call TRBJ2-6, with 15 bases matching TRBD2. Germline-derived CDR1 and CDR2 are MNHEY and SMNVEV (reference sequence). The CDR3 has 18 residues. The V segment lost 4 bases and the J segment 4 bases; nucleotides outside the gene matches: 5. CDR3 bases: TGTGCCAGCAGTTCGGGACTAGCGGGAGGAGGAGGGGCCAACGTCCTGACTTTC. It codes for CASSSGLAGGGGANVLTF.

The J gene is TRBJ1-6, the V gene TRBV9; D gene unclear. The CDR3 has 14 residues. The germline V gene has CDR1 SGDLS and CDR2 YYNGEE. V was clipped by 2 bases and J by 5 bases, with 8 bases between them. The CDR3 here is CASSVANDNSPLHF. For the CDR3, the DNA is TGTGCCAGCAGCGTCGCGAACGATAATTCACCCCTCCACTTT.

The chain links TRBV7-9 to TRBJ2-7; TRBD2 is a possible D gene (6 bases). Germline loops: CDR1 SEHNR, CDR2 FQNEAQ (reference sequence). Trimming took 0 bases from V and 6 from J, leaving 6 bases between them. The CDR3 is 12 amino acids. For the CDR3, the DNA is TGTGCCAGCAGCTTAGCCGGGGGCGAGCAGTACTTC. Translated: CASSLAGGEQYF.

This clone was observed a handful of times. The J gene is TRBJ2-1, the V gene TRBV2, with D uncertain. Germline lookup yields CDR1 SNHLY and CDR2 FYNNEI. Trimming pared 4 bases from V and 8 bases from J, leaving 6 bases between. This CDR3 spans 11 amino acids. The CDR3 spells CASSGVYEQFF. The CDR3 DNA follows: TGTGCCAGCAGTGGAGTCTATGAGCAGTTCTTC.

The chain links TRBV10-2 to TRBJ2-2, with D tentatively TRBD1 (6 bases). The CDR3 consists of 15 residues. Germline CDR1 WSHSY, CDR2 SAAADI. Deletions cut 5 bases from V and 1 base from J, with 11 bases between. The CDR3 protein is CASSKGHRNTGELFF. The CDR3, as DNA: TGCGCCAGCAGTAAGGGACACCGGAACACCGGGGAGCTGTTTTTT.

This clone has just a few counts. The chain carries TRBV7-2 and TRBJ2-7; tentatively, D is TRBD1 (5 bases). The CDR3 is 13 amino acids. V was shortened by 1 base and J by 6 bases, with 10 bases between the two germline ends. CDR1 and CDR2 (germline): SGHTA, FQGNSA. The CDR3 is CASSLDGRGEQYF. For the CDR3, the DNA is TGTGCCAGCAGCTTAGACGGTAGGGGCGAGCAGTACTTC. Looking up the rest from reference TRBV7-2 and TRBJ2-7 gives the full variable domain: GAGVSQSPSNKVTEKGKDVELRCDPISGHTALYWYRQSLGQGLEFLIYFQGNSAPDKSGLPSDRFSAERTGGSVSTLTIQRTQQEDSAVYLCASSLDGRGEQYFGPGTRLTVT.

The chain has TRBV5-6 and TRBJ2-3; D is unresolved. Trimming cost V 0 bases and J 4 bases, with 3 bases left between them. Germline V gene data show CDR1 as SGHDT and CDR2 as YYEEEE. This CDR3 region has 12 residues. The CDR3 loop reads CASSLVPDTQYF. For the CDR3, the DNA is TGTGCCAGCAGCTTGGTCCCAGATACGCAGTATTTT.

The V call is TRBV5-1, the J call TRBJ1-1; 7 nucleotides match TRBD1. The V and J ends lost 4 bases and 0 bases, in that order; junction bases with no gene match: 9. This CDR3 is built from 16 residues. The germline V gene encodes CDR1 SGHRS and CDR2 YFSETQ. In DNA form, the CDR3 reads TGCGCCAGCAGCCCATACAGGGGCGGGTTGAACACTGAAGCTTTCTTT. Amino acid sequence: CASSPYRGGLNTEAFF. Variable domain in full (rest from reference TRBV5-1 and TRBJ1-1): KAGVTQTPRYLIKTRGQQVTLSCSPISGHRSVSWYQQTPGQGLQFLFEYFSETQRNKGNFPGRFSGRQFSNSRSEMNVSTLELGDSALYLCASSPYRGGLNTEAFFGQGTRLTVV.

Regarding this clone: The junction departs from the called germline gene at one end, perhaps through a read error. This sequence joins TRBV6-5 and TRBJ2-2; no definite D call. The CDR3 has 11 residues. Looked up from germline, CDR1 is MNHEY and CDR2 is SVGAGI. The CDR3 DNA sequence: TGTGCCAGCAGGAACGCCGGGGAGCTGTTTTTT. Translating gives CASRNAGELFF.

The chain recombines TRBV6-5 with TRBJ1-4; D remains ambiguous. V was clipped by 6 bases and J by 8 bases, with 16 bases between them. CDR3 length: 14 amino acids. CDR1 MNHEY and CDR2 SVGAGI come from the germline V gene. The CDR3 DNA follows: TGTGCCAGCAGGGATACTGGGTTATACGAAAAACTGTTTTTT. Translated, it gives CASRDTGLYEKLFF.

This chain joins TRBV29-1 and TRBJ1-6, with 8 bases aligning to TRBD1. V was pared by 4 bases and J by 5 bases, with 1 base of the junction left unmatched. Per the germline V gene, CDR1 is SQVTM and CDR2 is ANQGSEA. The CDR3 totals 13 residues. The CDR3 DNA follows: TGCAGCGTTGGACAGGGGAATAATTCACCCCTCCACTTT. It translates to CSVGQGNNSPLHF.

Here the CDR3 DNA reads TGTGCCAGCAGCCGCCGGTTGATAGCGGGAACCGCAACGGGCGGGGAGCTGTTTTTT. It is translated as CASSRRLIAGTATGGELFF. The gene calls are TRBV3-1 (or the pseudogene TRBV3-2) and TRBJ2-2, with TRBD2 matching over 8 bases. V was pared by 4 bases and J by 7 bases, with 20 bases of the junction left unmatched. CDR3 length equals 19 residues. Germline CDR1 and CDR2: LGHDT and YNNKEL (reference sequence).

This clone appeared once. The genes are TRBV19 and TRBJ1-1; 8 nucleotides agree with TRBD1. V was pared by 8 bases and J by 4 bases, with 9 bases of the junction left unmatched. Germline-derived CDR1 and CDR2 are LNHDA and SQIVND (reference sequence). The CDR3 is 14 residues long. CDR3 nucleotide sequence: TGTGCCAGTGGTCCGGGACAGGTCCCCACTGAAGCTTTCTTT. Encoded protein: CASGPGQVPTEAFF. The variable domain in full, completed from reference TRBV19 and TRBJ1-1, reads DGGITQSPKYLFRKEGQNVTLSCEQNLNHDAMYWYRQDPGQGLRLIYYSQIVNDFQKGDIAEGYSVSREKKESFPLTVTSAQKNPTAFYLCASGPGQVPTEAFFGQGTRLTVV.